This TCR beta chain derives from a study of STAT5B mutations in CD4+ large granular lymphocyte leukemia. V shed 10 bases and J 4 bases; nucleotides not matched to a gene: 9. The length of the CDR3 is 14 residues. Germline-derived CDR1 and CDR2 are MNHNS and SASEGT. Clones were read by immunoSEQ multiplex PCR, and TCRdb kept only the in-frame ones, dropping some. The data show about 50,000 clones, about 86% seen once. Sequencing was carried out using CD4+ T cells from blood buffy coats. V usage is TRBV6-1 and J usage is TRBJ2-7; 11 bases are shared with TRBD1. This TCR was recovered from a human donor in good health. This chain's CDR3 is CATRAGTGGYEQYF. CDR3 sequence (DNA): TGTGCCACGAGGGCCGGGACAGGGGGGTACGAGCAGTACTTC.